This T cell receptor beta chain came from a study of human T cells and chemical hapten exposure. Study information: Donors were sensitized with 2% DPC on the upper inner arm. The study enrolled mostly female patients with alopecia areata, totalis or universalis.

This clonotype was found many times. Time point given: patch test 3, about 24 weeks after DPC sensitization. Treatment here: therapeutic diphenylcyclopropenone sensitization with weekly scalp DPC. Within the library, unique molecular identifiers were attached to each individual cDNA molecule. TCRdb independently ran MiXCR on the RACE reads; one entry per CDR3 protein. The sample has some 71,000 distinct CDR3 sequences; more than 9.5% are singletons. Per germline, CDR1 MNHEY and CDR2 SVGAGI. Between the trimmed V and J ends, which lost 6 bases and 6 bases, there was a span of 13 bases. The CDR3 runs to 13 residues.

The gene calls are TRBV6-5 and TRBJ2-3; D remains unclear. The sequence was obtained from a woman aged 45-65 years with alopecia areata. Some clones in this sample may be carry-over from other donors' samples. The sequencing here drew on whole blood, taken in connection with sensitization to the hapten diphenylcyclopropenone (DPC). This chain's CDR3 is CASRAFEGDTQYF. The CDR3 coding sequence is TGTGCCAGCAGGGCCTTTGAAGGCGATACGCAGTATTTT.